These T cell receptor beta chains were read from a single sample in a study of T cells in Graves' hyperthyroidism and ophthalmopathy. MiXCR was run by TCRdb on the multiplex PCR reads, yielding one entry per CDR3 protein. The sample has about 400,000 distinct CDR3 sequences; around 15% are singletons. The sequenced sample consisted of blood. These receptors all come from a man younger than 35 with Graves' ophthalmopathy. Each CDR3 is given with its conserved first and last residue. A D gene is named only where the DNA matches it firmly. The size entry is marked missing in some rows and otherwise reads once, few, many or a size class.

clone size | J gene | D gene | V gene | CDR3 protein | CDR3 DNA
many | TRBJ1-2 | TRBD1 | TRBV29-1 | CSVEGTGAEGYGYTF | TGCAGCGTAGAAGGCACAGGGGCTGAGGGCTATGGCTACACCTTC
- | TRBJ1-1 | - | TRBV5-1 | CASSQEQGPNTEAFF | TGCGCCAGCAGCCAGGAACAGGGCCCCAACACTGAAGCTTTCTTT
many | TRBJ1-1 | TRBD1 | TRBV20-1 | CSASTGGRIAFF | TGCAGTGCTAGCACAGGGGGTCGGATCGCTTTCTTT
- | TRBJ2-1 | - | TRBV12-3/TRBV12-4 | CASREGGAPERFF | TGTGCCAGCAGGGAGGGGGGGGCCCCAGAGCGGTTCTTC
- | TRBJ1-3 | - | TRBV14 | CASSQFAGASGNTIYF | TGTGCCAGCAGCCAATTCGCAGGGGCCTCTGGAAACACCATATATTTT
many | TRBJ2-7 | TRBD2 | TRBV20-1 | CSASGGLAYHEQYF | TGCAGTGCTAGTGGTGGACTAGCGTACCACGAGCAGTACTTC
few | TRBJ2-2 | - | TRBV7-9 | CASTSARNPGELFF | TGTGCCAGCACCTCAGCCCGGAATCCCGGGGAGCTGTTTTTT
- | TRBJ1-6 | TRBD1 | TRBV9 | CASSVDGQGGSPLHF | TGTGCCAGCAGCGTAGATGGACAGGGCGGTTCACCCCTCCACTTT
once | TRBJ1-2 | - | TRBV19 | CASSIVPDTGSGYTF | TGTGCCAGTAGTATAGTTCCCGACACAGGGTCCGGCTACACCTTC
many | TRBJ1-6 | TRBD1 | TRBV6-1 | CASSSPPDRSHSPLHF | TGTGCCAGCAGTTCCCCCCCGGACAGGTCCCATTCACCCCTCCACTTT
many | TRBJ1-4 | - | TRBV30 | CAWSRGHHEKLFF | TGTGCCTGGAGTCGGGGACACCATGAAAAACTGTTTTTT
many | TRBJ2-2 | - | TRBV12-3/TRBV12-4 | CASSLMVTGELFF | TGTGCCAGCAGCTTGATGGTGACCGGGGAGCTGTTTTTT
- | TRBJ1-2 | TRBD1 | TRBV12-3/TRBV12-4 | CASSTRTGNGYTF | TGTGCCAGCAGTACCCGGACAGGGAATGGCTACACCTTC
- | TRBJ2-7 | - | TRBV9 | CASSVEGYYEQYF | TGTGCCAGCAGCGTAGAGGGCTACTACGAGCAGTACTTC
- | TRBJ2-5 | - | TRBV20-1 | CSARDPTGTKETQYF | TGCAGTGCTAGAGATCCAACCGGGACGAAAGAGACCCAGTACTTC